What follows are 21 T cell receptor beta chains derived from one specimen sequenced in a study of T cell clones after liver transplantation. The repertoire was sequenced with immunoSEQ multiplex PCR; TCRdb's copy has only in-frame clones and lacks some. The data show 70,000 to 80,000 clones, with 90% seen just once and less than 3.5% held by the top ten. Source: CD4+ T cells from blood, taken before liver transplant. Every receptor here comes from a human donor who received a liver transplant.

The CDR3 region is CASSYSRNGNTIYF. The CDR3 DNA reads TGTGCCAGCAGTTACAGCAGAAATGGAAACACCATATATTTT. The chain joins TRBV6-5 to TRBJ1-3; D gene uncertain. The CDR3 consists of 14 residues. Trimming removed 2 bases from V and 3 bases from J, with 8 bases in between. Germline CDR1 MNHEY, CDR2 SVGAGI.

This clone was recorded only once. V usage is TRBV10-3 and J usage is TRBJ2-7, with no clear D. The V and J ends lost 4 bases and 2 bases respectively, with 9 bases between them. The germline V gene has CDR1 ENHRY and CDR2 SYGVKD. The CDR3 is 13 amino acids. The DNA for the CDR3 is TGTGCCATCAGTGCTGCGGAAACCTACGAGCAGTACTTC. Protein sequence: CAISAAETYEQYF.

V and J are TRBV6-5 and TRBJ2-6; the match to TRBD1 covers 7 bases. J was trimmed by 4 bases and V by 5 bases; bases with no gene match: 5. CDR3 length equals 15 residues. Germline-derived CDR1 and CDR2 are MNHEY and SVGAGI. CDR3 in DNA: TGTGCCAGCAGTAGAGGGGGCGTCGGGGCCAACGTCCTGACTTTC. Translating it yields CASSRGGVGANVLTF.

The genes are TRBV19 and TRBJ1-5, with D perhaps TRBD1 (5 bases). With 3 bases removed from V and 4 bases from J, the gap between germline ends came to 16 bases. The germline V gene encodes CDR1 LNHDA and CDR2 SQIVND (reference sequence). The CDR3 totals 16 residues. The CDR3 DNA is TGTGCCAGTAGTATTAAAACAGGCCCGGGGAATCAGCCCCAGCATTTT. Amino acids: CASSIKTGPGNQPQHF.

This clone has just one count. This chain connects TRBV15 to TRBJ2-1; 8 nucleotides agree with TRBD2. CDR1 is LNHNV, CDR2 YYDKDF, per germline (reference sequence). Losses at the gene ends were 0 bases for V and 10 bases for J; bases not matched to a gene: 8. The CDR3 is 15 residues long. The CDR3 DNA sequence: TGTGCCACCAGCAGAGATCGACTAGCGTCGGGAGAGCAGTTCTTC. This encodes CATSRDRLASGEQFF.

This chain uses TRBV27 with TRBJ2-1; 10 nucleotides align to TRBD1. The CDR3 is 17 amino acids. Trimming cost V 2 bases and J 7 bases; bases outside gene matches: 11. Germline V gene lookup returns CDR1 MNHEY and CDR2 SMNVEV (reference sequence). CDR3 sequence reads: CASSLERRQGARNEQFF. The CDR3 nucleotides are TGTGCCAGCAGTTTAGAACGGCGACAGGGGGCGCGAAATGAGCAGTTCTTC.

The rearrangement joins TRBV18 to TRBJ1-2, with D maybe TRBD1 (6 bases). This CDR3 is 14 amino acids long. Trimming stripped 5 bases from V and 6 bases from J, with 16 bases between. Per germline, CDR1 KGHSH and CDR2 LQKENI. The CDR3 spells CASSAQGYQDGYTF. CDR3 coding DNA: TGTGCCAGCTCAGCCCAGGGGTACCAGGATGGCTACACCTTC.

The gene calls are TRBV5-4 and TRBJ2-3, with 15 bases matching TRBD2. Trimming removed 5 bases from V and 4 bases from J; junction bases left unmatched: 5. Per germline, CDR1 SGHNT and CDR2 YYREEE (reference sequence). The CDR3 is 16 residues long. This CDR3 is CASSAGLAGGADTQYF. The CDR3 DNA is TGTGCCAGCAGTGCAGGACTAGCGGGAGGGGCAGATACGCAGTATTTT.

The chain couples TRBV19 to TRBJ2-5; unclear D gene. The V end lost 5 bases, the J end lost 5 bases, and 9 bases lay between the germline ends. The length of the CDR3 is 12 residues. From germline, CDR1 is LNHDA and CDR2 SQIVND (reference sequence). DNA for the CDR3: TGTGCCAGTAGTTTCCCCGGCGAGACCCAGTACTTC. This translates into CASSFPGETQYF.

The chain employs TRBV28 and TRBJ1-3, with D unclear. This CDR3 comprises 14 residues. V lost 6 bases and J 3 bases, leaving 12 bases between the germline ends. Per the germline V gene, CDR1 is MDHEN and CDR2 is SYDVKM. The CDR3 spells CASSRISSGNTIYF. The CDR3 nucleotides read TGTGCCAGCAGCCGGATTAGTAGTGGAAACACCATATATTTT.

The rearrangement links TRBV19 to TRBJ2-5, with TRBD2 matching over 13 bases. V trimming: 1 base; J trimming: 4 bases; junction bases outside the gene matches: 0. Germline values: CDR1 LNHDA, CDR2 SQIVND (reference sequence). The CDR3 loop spans 15 amino acids. The DNA of the CDR3 is TGTGCCAGTAGTATAGGGACTAGCGGGAGAGAGACCCAGTACTTC. This translates into CASSIGTSGRETQYF.

The V call is TRBV11-2, the J call TRBJ1-1, with 8 bases identical to TRBD1. With V trimmed by 5 bases and J by 5 bases, 16 bases remained unmatched. The germline V gene encodes CDR1 SGHAT and CDR2 FQNNGV. The CDR3 is 17 amino acids. The CDR3 DNA is TGTGCCAGCAGCCCCCCCCCGGGGGCAGGGGGCTGGACTGAAGCTTTCTTT. This gives the protein CASSPPPGAGGWTEAFF.

This sequence joins TRBV4-2 and TRBJ2-4, with D perhaps matching TRBD2 (5 bases). V was trimmed by 0 bases and J by 7 bases, leaving 13 bases between them. The CDR3 totals 15 residues. Germline V lookup: CDR1 LGHNA, CDR2 YNFKEQ. In nucleotides, the CDR3 is TGTGCCAGCAGCCAAGAATCGGGAAGGGAGAACATTCAGTACTTC. Translation gives CASSQESGRENIQYF.

The V gene is TRBV27, the J gene TRBJ2-7; 7 bases fit TRBD2. V shed 10 bases and J 4 bases; nucleotides not matched to a gene: 10. From germline, CDR1 is MNHEY and CDR2 SMNVEV (reference sequence). This CDR3 has 13 amino acids. The CDR3 sequence is CATRPSGSYEQYF. CDR3 nucleotide sequence: TGTGCCACTCGTCCTAGCGGTTCGTACGAGCAGTACTTC.

This rearrangement joins TRBV2 to TRBJ2-5; the D gene is possibly TRBD2 (5 bases). Germline V gives CDR1 SNHLY, CDR2 FYNNEI. The V and J ends lost 7 bases and 4 bases respectively, with 16 bases between them. CDR3 length: 14 residues. The CDR3 is CASTQRSGGETQYF. The DNA for the CDR3 is TGTGCCAGCACCCAAAGGTCAGGAGGAGAGACCCAGTACTTC.

The V call is TRBV7-3, the J call TRBJ2-7; 10 positions match TRBD2. The CDR3 length is 15 residues. The V gene's germline CDR1 is SGHTA and CDR2 FQGTGA. The V segment lost 5 bases and the J segment 3 bases; nucleotides outside the gene matches: 7. CDR3: CASSPQLAGVYEQYF. The CDR3 DNA sequence: TGTGCCAGCAGCCCCCAGCTAGCGGGAGTCTACGAGCAGTACTTC.

This clone has just one count. The chain recombines TRBV19 with TRBJ1-2; no firm D call. The CDR3 runs to 15 residues. The germline V and J ends were trimmed by 10 bases and 0 bases, with 18 bases remaining between them. Per the germline V gene, CDR1 is LNHDA and CDR2 is SQIVND (reference sequence). The CDR3 loop is CATKVKADTNYGYTF. The CDR3 DNA follows: TGTGCCACCAAAGTAAAAGCTGATACTAACTATGGCTACACCTTC.

The V call is TRBV6-1, the J call TRBJ2-5; 7 bases are shared with TRBD2. The CDR3 totals 15 residues. CDR1 is MNHNS and CDR2 is SASEGT in the germline V gene. V dropped 6 bases and J dropped 5; count of bases not matched to a gene: 12. DNA for the CDR3: TGTGCCAGCAGGACCCCGGGGGGAGCGGGTGAGACCCAGTACTTC. It specifies CASRTPGGAGETQYF.

Comments on this clone: In the same sample, other DNA sequences code for this CDR3. The gene calls are TRBV29-1 and TRBJ2-5, with a weak D call TRBD2 (6 bases). The V end was cut by 7 bases, the J end by 1 base, with 10 bases between. CDR3 size: 12 residues. The germline V gene encodes CDR1 SQVTM and CDR2 ANQGSEA. CDR3 DNA: TGCAGCGCCGGGACTGGCCAAGAGACCCAGTACTTC. Its protein product is CSAGTGQETQYF.

V usage is TRBV7-2 and J usage is TRBJ2-1; D is undetermined. Trimming cost V 1 base and J 7 bases, with 11 bases left between them. Germline lookup yields CDR1 SGHTA and CDR2 FQGNSA. This CDR3 region has 14 residues. The CDR3 coding sequence is TGTGCCAGCAGCTTAGAGGCAGATGGAAATGAGCAGTTCTTC. Encoded protein: CASSLEADGNEQFF.

The rearrangement joins TRBV27 to TRBJ2-1, with TRBD2 identical over 14 bases. Trimming removed 6 bases from V and 7 bases from J; junction bases left unmatched: 5. Germline lookup yields CDR1 MNHEY and CDR2 SMNVEV (reference sequence). This CDR3 has 15 amino acids. The CDR3 nucleotides read TGTGCCAGCAGGCAGGGGACTAGCGGGAGTAATGAGCAGTTCTTC. Translation gives CASRQGTSGSNEQFF.